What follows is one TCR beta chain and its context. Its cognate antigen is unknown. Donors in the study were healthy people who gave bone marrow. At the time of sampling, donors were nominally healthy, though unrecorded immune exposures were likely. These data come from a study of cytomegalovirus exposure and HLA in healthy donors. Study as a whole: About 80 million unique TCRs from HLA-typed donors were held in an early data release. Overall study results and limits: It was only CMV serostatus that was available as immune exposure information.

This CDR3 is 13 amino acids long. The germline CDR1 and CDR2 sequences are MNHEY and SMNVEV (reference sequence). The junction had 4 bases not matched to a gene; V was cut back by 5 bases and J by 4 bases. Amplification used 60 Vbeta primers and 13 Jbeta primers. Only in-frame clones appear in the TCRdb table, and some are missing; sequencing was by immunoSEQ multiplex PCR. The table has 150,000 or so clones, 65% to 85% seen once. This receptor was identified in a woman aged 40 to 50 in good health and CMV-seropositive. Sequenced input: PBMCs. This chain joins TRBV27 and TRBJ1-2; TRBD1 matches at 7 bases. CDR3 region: CASSIRGSYGYTF. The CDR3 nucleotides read TGTGCCAGCAGTATCAGGGGGTCCTATGGCTACACCTTC.